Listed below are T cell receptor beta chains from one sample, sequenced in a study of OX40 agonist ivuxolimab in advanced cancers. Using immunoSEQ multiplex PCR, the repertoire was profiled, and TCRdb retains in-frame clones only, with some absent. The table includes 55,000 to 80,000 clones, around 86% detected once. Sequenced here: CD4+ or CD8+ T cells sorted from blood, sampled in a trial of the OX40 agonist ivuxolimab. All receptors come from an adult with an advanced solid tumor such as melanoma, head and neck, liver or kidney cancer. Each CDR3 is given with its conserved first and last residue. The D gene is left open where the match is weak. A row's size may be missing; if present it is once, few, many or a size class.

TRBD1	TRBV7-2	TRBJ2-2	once	TGTGCCAGCAGCGAAGGACAGGGTTACACCGGGGAGCTGTTTTTT	CASSEGQGYTGELFF
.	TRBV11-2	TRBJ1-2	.	TGTGCCAGCAGAGGGCAGGGTGGTATATATGGCTACACCTTC	CASRGQGGIYGYTF
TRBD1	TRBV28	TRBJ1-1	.	TGTGCCAGCAGAAGGACAGGGGGATACACTGAAGCTTTCTTT	CASRRTGGYTEAFF
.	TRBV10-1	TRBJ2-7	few	TGCGCCAGCAGTGAGGGAGAAGGGACTTACGAGCAGTACTTC	CASSEGEGTYEQYF
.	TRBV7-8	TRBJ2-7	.	TGTGCCAGCAGCTTAGAGGGTGCCGAGCAGTACTTC	CASSLEGAEQYF
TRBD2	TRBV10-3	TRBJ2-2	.	TGTGCCATCAGTGAGGGGCTGCGGGAGAGGTCCGGGGAGCTGTTTTTT	CAISEGLRERSGELFF
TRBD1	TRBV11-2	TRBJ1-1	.	TGTGCCAGCAGCTCAAGGACAGGCCCGAACACTGAAGCTTTCTTT	CASSSRTGPNTEAFF
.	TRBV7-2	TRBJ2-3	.	TGTGCCAGCAGCTTGGTGGTCAGGGGAGGGGATACGCAGTATTTT	CASSLVVRGGDTQYF
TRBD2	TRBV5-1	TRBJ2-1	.	TGCGCCAGCAGCTTCCTAGCGGGGGCGAATGAGCAGTTCTTC	CASSFLAGANEQFF
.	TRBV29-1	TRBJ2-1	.	TGCAGCGTTGAAGATCCTAATTCCTACAATGAGCAGTTCTTC	CSVEDPNSYNEQFF
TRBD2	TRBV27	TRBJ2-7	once	TGTGCCAGCAGTTTATTTACTAGCGTTGGCTACGAGCAGTACTTC	CASSLFTSVGYEQYF
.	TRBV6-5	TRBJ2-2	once	TGTGCCAGCCGGATAGGATCGAACACCGGGGAGCTGTTTTTT	CASRIGSNTGELFF
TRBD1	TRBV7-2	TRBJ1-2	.	TGTGCCAGCAGCGCGACAGGGGATCTTGGCTACACCTTC	CASSATGDLGYTF
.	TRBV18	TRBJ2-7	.	TGTGCCAGCTCACGACCACAGGGTAAGCAGTACTTC	CASSRPQGKQYF
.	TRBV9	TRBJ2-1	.	TGTGCCAGCAGCCACGTGATGAGCATCACTGAGCAGTTCTTC	CASSHVMSITEQFF
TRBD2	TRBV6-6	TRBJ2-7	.	TGTGCCAGCAGTTACTCGGGAGGGAGCCACGAGCAGTACTTC	CASSYSGGSHEQYF
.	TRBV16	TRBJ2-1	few	TGTGCCAGCAGCCAATCGTGGACTGAGACCGAGCAGTTCTTC	CASSQSWTETEQFF
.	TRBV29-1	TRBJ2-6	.	TGCAGCGTTGAGGGGGCTGGGGCCAACGTCCTGACTTTC	CSVEGAGANVLTF
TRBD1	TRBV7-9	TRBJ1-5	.	TGTGCCAGCAGCTCTTCCGGGACAGGGGAGAGGCCCCAGCATTTT	CASSSSGTGERPQHF
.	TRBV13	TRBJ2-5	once	TGTGCCAGCAGCCTCCAGTACCAAGAGACCCAGTACTTC	CASSLQYQETQYF
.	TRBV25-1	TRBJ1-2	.	TGTGCCAGCAGTAGGGGCCACGGGGAAGGCTACACCTTC	CASSRGHGEGYTF
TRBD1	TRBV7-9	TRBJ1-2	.	TGTGCCAGCAGCGAGCCTGACAGGGCTGAAGGCTACACCTTC	CASSEPDRAEGYTF
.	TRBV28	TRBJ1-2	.	TGTGCCAGCAGTTGGGGGTTGGGTCACTATGGCTACACCTTC	CASSWGLGHYGYTF
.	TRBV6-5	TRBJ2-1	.	TGTGCCAGCAGCAAAGGGCTCGACTCCTACAATGAGCAGTTCTTC	CASSKGLDSYNEQFF
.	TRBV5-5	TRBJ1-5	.	TGTGCCAGCAGCGCCCAGGGAGGTCAGCCCCAGCATTTT	CASSAQGGQPQHF
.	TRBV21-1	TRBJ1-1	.	TGTGCCAGCAGCAGGCAGGGGAACACTGAAGCTTTCTTT	CASSRQGNTEAFF
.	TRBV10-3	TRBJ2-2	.	TGCGCCATCAGTGACACCCTCGGGGAGCTGTTTTTT	CAISDTLGELFF
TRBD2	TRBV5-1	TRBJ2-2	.	TGCGCCAGCAGCTTGGAGTTAGCGGGAGCCGGGGAGCTGTTTTTT	CASSLELAGAGELFF
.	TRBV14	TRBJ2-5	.	TGTGCCAGCAGCCTTTGGAGCTTCGGGGAGACCCAGTACTTC	CASSLWSFGETQYF
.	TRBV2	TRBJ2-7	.	TGTGCCAGCAGTGTATTCGAGCAGTACTTC	CASSVFEQYF
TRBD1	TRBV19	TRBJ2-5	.	TGTGCCAGTACCAGATCCAGGGGGGAGACCCAGTACTTC	CASTRSRGETQYF
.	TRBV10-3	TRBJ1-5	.	TGTGCCATCAGAGAACAGGGCGGTCAGCCCCAGCATTTT	CAIREQGGQPQHF
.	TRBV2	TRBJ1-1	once	TGTGCCAGCAGTGAAGGGCAGGGTCATACTGAAGCTTTCTTT	CASSEGQGHTEAFF
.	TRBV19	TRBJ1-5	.	TGTGCCAGTAGTATATCAGACACGAGATATAGCAATCAGCCCCAGCATTTT	CASSISDTRYSNQPQHF
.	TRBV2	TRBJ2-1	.	TGTGCCAGCAGTGTAGGTCACACATCCTACAATGAGCAGTTCTTC	CASSVGHTSYNEQFF
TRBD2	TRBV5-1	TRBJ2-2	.	TGCGCCAGCAGCATTGGACTAGCGGGAGAAGGGGAGCTGTTTTTT	CASSIGLAGEGELFF
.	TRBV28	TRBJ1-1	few	TGTGCCAGCAGCCAGGGACGGGACACTGAAGCTTTCTTT	CASSQGRDTEAFF
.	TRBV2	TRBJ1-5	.	TGTGCCAGCAGTGAAGACGTACAGGGCTGGGCGGCTCAGCCCCAGCATTTT	CASSEDVQGWAAQPQHF
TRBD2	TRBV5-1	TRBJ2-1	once	TGCGCCAGCAGAATACTAGCGGGAGGCTACAATGAGCAGTTCTTC	CASRILAGGYNEQFF